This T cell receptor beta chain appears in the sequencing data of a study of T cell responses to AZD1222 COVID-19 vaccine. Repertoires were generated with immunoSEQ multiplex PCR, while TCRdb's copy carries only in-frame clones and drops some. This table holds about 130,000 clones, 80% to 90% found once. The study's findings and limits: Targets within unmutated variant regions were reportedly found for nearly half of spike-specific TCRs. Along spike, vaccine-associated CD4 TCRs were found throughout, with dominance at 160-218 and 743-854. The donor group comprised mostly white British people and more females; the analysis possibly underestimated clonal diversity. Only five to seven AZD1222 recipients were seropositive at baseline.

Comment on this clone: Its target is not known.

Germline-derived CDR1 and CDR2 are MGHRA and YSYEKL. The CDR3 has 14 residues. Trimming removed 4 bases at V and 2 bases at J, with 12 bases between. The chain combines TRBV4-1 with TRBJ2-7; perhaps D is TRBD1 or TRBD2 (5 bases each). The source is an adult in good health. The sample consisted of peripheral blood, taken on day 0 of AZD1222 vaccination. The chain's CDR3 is CASSPWDLAYEQYF. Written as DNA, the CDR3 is TGCGCCAGCAGCCCTTGGGACCTCGCCTACGAGCAGTACTTC.